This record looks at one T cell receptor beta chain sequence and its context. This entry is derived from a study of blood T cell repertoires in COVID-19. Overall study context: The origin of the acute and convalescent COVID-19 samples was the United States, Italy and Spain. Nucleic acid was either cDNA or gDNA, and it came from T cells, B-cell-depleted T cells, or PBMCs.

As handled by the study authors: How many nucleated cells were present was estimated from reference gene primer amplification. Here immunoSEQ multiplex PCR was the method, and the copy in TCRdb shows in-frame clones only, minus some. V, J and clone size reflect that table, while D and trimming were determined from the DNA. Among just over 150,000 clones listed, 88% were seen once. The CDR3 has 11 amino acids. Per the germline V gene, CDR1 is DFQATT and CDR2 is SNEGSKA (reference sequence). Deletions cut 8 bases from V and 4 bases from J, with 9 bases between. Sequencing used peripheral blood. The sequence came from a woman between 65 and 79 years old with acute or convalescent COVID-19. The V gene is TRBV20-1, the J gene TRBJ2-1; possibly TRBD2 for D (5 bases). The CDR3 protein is CSTRRYNEQFF. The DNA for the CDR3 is TGCAGTACCCGGAGGTACAATGAGCAGTTCTTC.